The 26 T cell receptor beta chains below come from one sample, sequenced in a study of blood T cell repertoires in COVID-19. The data were produced by immunoSEQ multiplex PCR, yet TCRdb's version contains in-frame clones alone and is incomplete. In the table there are around 100,000 clones, 70% to 90% of which are singletons. Sequenced material: peripheral blood. These receptors were collected from a middle-aged man with acute or convalescent COVID-19.

The J gene is TRBJ2-5, the V gene TRBV2; 8 bases fit TRBD1. The germline CDR1 and CDR2 sequences are SNHLY and FYNNEI. This CDR3 is built from 20 residues. J was trimmed by 2 bases and V by 4 bases; bases with no gene match: 21. CDR3 sequence: CASSGSKGAQGVKHQETQYF. Written as DNA, the CDR3 is TGTGCCAGCAGTGGGTCCAAGGGGGCACAGGGGGTTAAACATCAAGAGACCCAGTACTTC.

The chain has TRBV19 and TRBJ1-5, with D uncertain. Trimming shortened V by 6 bases and J by 3 bases, and 18 bases separated the two germline ends. This CDR3 comprises 16 residues. From germline, CDR1 is LNHDA and CDR2 SQIVND (reference sequence). The CDR3 DNA follows: TGTGCCAGTAGCAACCCCCCGTACAGCTTCAATCAGCCCCAGCATTTT. It specifies CASSNPPYSFNQPQHF. Using reference TRBV19 and TRBJ1-5 for the parts outside the CDR3, the full variable domain is DGGITQSPKYLFRKEGQNVTLSCEQNLNHDAMYWYRQDPGQGLRLIYYSQIVNDFQKGDIAEGYSVSREKKESFPLTVTSAQKNPTAFYLCASSNPPYSFNQPQHFGDGTRLSIL.

J is TRBJ2-7 and V is TRBV27; 7 bases are shared with TRBD2. Per the germline V gene, CDR1 is MNHEY and CDR2 is SMNVEV (reference sequence). The CDR3 has 15 residues. The trim removed 7 bases at V and 6 bases at J, leaving 15 bases unmatched. Written as DNA, the CDR3 is TGTGCCAGCAATTGTGGGAGGGACCCCAGGACCGAGCAGTACTTC. Residues: CASNCGRDPRTEQYF.

A single count supports this clone. J is TRBJ2-5 and V is TRBV6-2 or TRBV6-3, with 14 bases lining up with TRBD2. The CDR3 consists of 15 residues. V was clipped by 6 bases and J by 7 bases; unmatched bases: 7. Germline CDR1 MNHEY, CDR2 SVGEGT. CDR3 protein: CASSLTSGGAVTQYF. Written as DNA, the CDR3 is TGTGCCAGCAGCCTGACTAGCGGGGGGGCCGTGACCCAGTACTTC.

This clone was seen a handful of times. Other DNA sequences of this sample code for an identical CDR3. The chain is built from TRBV6-2 or TRBV6-3 and TRBJ1-5; maybe TRBD1 (5 bases). The CDR3 is made up of 15 amino acids. Trimming pared 2 bases from V and 1 base from J, leaving 9 bases between. Germline lookup yields CDR1 MNHEY and CDR2 SVGEGT. The DNA of the CDR3 is TGTGCCAGCAGTTACGGTAGGGGCAGCAATCAGCCCCAGCATTTT. Protein product: CASSYGRGSNQPQHF.

The V call is TRBV4-2, the J call TRBJ2-7; D is unclear. V shed 0 bases and J shed 3 bases, with 3 bases lying between them. Per germline, CDR1 LGHNA and CDR2 YNFKEQ. The CDR3 runs to 12 residues. The CDR3: CASSQDSYEQYF. The DNA for the CDR3 is TGTGCCAGCAGCCAAGACAGCTACGAGCAGTACTTC.

J is TRBJ2-7 and V is TRBV5-6, with 7 bases that match TRBD1. With V trimmed by 2 bases and J by 2 bases, 10 bases remained unmatched. The CDR3 is 16 amino acids. The V gene's germline CDR1 is SGHDT and CDR2 YYEEEE. The DNA of the CDR3 is TGTGCCAGCAGCTTTGCCCCCCAGGGGGTTGCCTACGAGCAGTACTTC. Translated, it gives CASSFAPQGVAYEQYF.

The chain employs TRBV27 and TRBJ2-7, with D possibly TRBD1 on 5 matching bases. Germline values: CDR1 MNHEY, CDR2 SMNVEV (reference sequence). The CDR3 loop spans 13 amino acids. The V gene lost 4 bases and the J gene lost 4 bases, with 11 bases spanning the gap. CDR3 nucleotides: TGTGCCAGCAGTTCGGTGGGGCCGTACGAGCAGTACTTC. Translated: CASSSVGPYEQYF.

V and J are TRBV19 and TRBJ2-6; D unresolved. This CDR3 is built from 16 residues. Per germline, CDR1 LNHDA and CDR2 SQIVND (reference sequence). With 4 bases removed from V and 0 bases from J, the gap between germline ends came to 10 bases. CDR3 in DNA: TGTGCCAGTAGTAGGCCCCCTTACTCTGGGGCCAACGTCCTGACTTTC. It encodes CASSRPPYSGANVLTF.

The V gene is TRBV7-3, the J gene TRBJ2-2; 12 nucleotides line up with TRBD1. Germline V CDR1 and CDR2: SGHTA, FQGTGA. Trimming took 5 bases from V and 5 from J; bases not matched to a gene: 3. The CDR3 sequence is 15 residues long. CDR3 sequence: CASSRDRGLTGELFF. The CDR3 DNA sequence: TGTGCCAGCAGCCGGGACAGGGGGCTTACCGGGGAGCTGTTTTTT.

The chain combines TRBV5-1 with TRBJ2-3, with D maybe TRBD1 (6 bases). The CDR3 is made up of 14 amino acids. V lost 4 bases, J lost 1 base, and 10 bases lay in between. Germline V gene data show CDR1 as SGHRS and CDR2 as YFSETQ. CDR3 DNA: TGCGCCAGCAGCCCAGGGGCGGGCACAGATACGCAGTATTTT. Translating it yields CASSPGAGTDTQYF.

This clone was found once. The gene calls are TRBV4-2 and TRBJ2-3; possibly TRBD2 for D (5 bases). Germline V gene data show CDR1 as LGHNA and CDR2 as YNFKEQ. The CDR3 sequence is 14 residues long. Trimming pared 4 bases from V and 0 bases from J, leaving 8 bases between. The CDR3 loop is CASSRSGSTDTQYF. The CDR3 bases are TGTGCCAGCAGCCGCAGCGGAAGCACAGATACGCAGTATTTT.

The chain is built from TRBV28 and TRBJ1-1, with a tentative D call TRBD1 (6 bases). The V gene's germline CDR1 is MDHEN and CDR2 SYDVKM. The CDR3 has 14 amino acids. V was shortened by 5 bases and J by 1 base, with 11 bases between the two germline ends. CDR3 bases: TGTGCCAGCAGTATGGGGGGGCAGAACACTGAAGCTTTCTTT. This translates into CASSMGGQNTEAFF.

The CDR3 region has the DNA TGTGCCAGCAGTTACGGGGCTAGCGGGGGGCAAGAGACCCAGTACTTC. Translating it yields CASSYGASGGQETQYF. The gene calls are TRBV6-2 or TRBV6-3 and TRBJ2-5, with TRBD2 identical over 11 bases. V shed 2 bases, J shed 2 bases, and the junction held 4 bases outside the gene matches. Germline CDR1 and CDR2: MNHEY and SVGEGT. There are 16 residues in the CDR3.

The J gene is TRBJ2-1, the V gene TRBV18, with 8 nucleotides matching TRBD1. V lost 4 bases to trimming and J lost 5 bases; unmatched junction nucleotides: 4. CDR3 length: 14 amino acids. Germline CDR1 reads KGHSH; CDR2 reads LQKENI. The CDR3 sequence is CASSRDRKNNEQFF. The CDR3 region has the DNA TGTGCCAGCTCACGGGACAGGAAAAACAATGAGCAGTTCTTC. The variable domain in full, completed from reference TRBV18 and TRBJ2-1, reads NAGVMQNPRHLVRRRGQEARLRCSPMKGHSHVYWYRQLPEEGLKFMVYLQKENIIDESGMPKERFSAEFPKEGPSILRIQQVVRGDSAAYFCASSRDRKNNEQFFGPGTRLTVL.

This rearrangement joins TRBV4-3 to TRBJ2-1; 8 positions match TRBD2. Germline CDR1 and CDR2: LGHNA and YSLEER. This CDR3 has 15 amino acids. After removal of 3 bases from V and 6 bases from J, the junction contained 7 bases not matched to a gene. CDR3 sequence: CASSQDGGALNEQFF. The CDR3, as DNA: TGCGCCAGCAGCCAGGACGGGGGGGCCCTCAATGAGCAGTTCTTC.

The CDR3 region is CASKLGQGFNQPQHF. CDR3 DNA sequence: TGTGCCAGCAAACTGGGACAGGGCTTCAATCAGCCCCAGCATTTT. The chain links TRBV6-5 to TRBJ1-5, with 9 nucleotides matching TRBD1. Per the germline V gene, CDR1 is MNHEY and CDR2 is SVGAGI. V trimming: 7 bases; J trimming: 3 bases; junction bases outside the gene matches: 7. CDR3 length: 15 amino acids.

V is TRBV7-9 and J is TRBJ1-2; possible D gene TRBD1, 5 bases. This CDR3 has 11 residues. Trimming took 8 bases from V and 4 from J, leaving 8 bases between them. Germline loops: CDR1 SEHNR, CDR2 FQNEAQ (reference sequence). CDR3 nucleotides: TGTGCCAGCCCAGGGCTCTATGGCTACACCTTC. Translating gives CASPGLYGYTF.

The rearrangement joins TRBV11-1 to TRBJ1-6; a weak D match, TRBD1 (5 bases). CDR1 is SGHAT and CDR2 is FQDESV in the germline V gene (reference sequence). The CDR3 consists of 13 residues. V lost 4 bases and J 10 bases, leaving 11 bases between the germline ends. CDR3 nucleotides: TGTGCCAGCAGCTGGACAAGTCGGTCACCCCTCCACTTT. Translation gives CASSWTSRSPLHF.

This clone turned up a few times. V usage is TRBV5-4 and J usage is TRBJ2-7; 8 nucleotides agree with TRBD1. Germline trimming cut 2 bases from V and 5 bases from J; bases unmatched to any gene: 3. The CDR3 totals 13 residues. Germline CDR1 is SGHNT and CDR2 is YYREEE (reference sequence). The CDR3 reads CASSFGQGDEQYF. CDR3 in DNA: TGTGCCAGCAGCTTCGGACAGGGCGACGAGCAGTACTTC.

This clone was picked up one time. The chain links TRBV10-1 to TRBJ2-1, with 8 bases that match TRBD1. The CDR3 totals 13 residues. Looked up from germline, CDR1 is WNHNN and CDR2 is SYGVQD (reference sequence). V dropped 6 bases and J dropped 8; count of bases not matched to a gene: 6. CDR3 in DNA: TGCGCCAGCAGGGGGACAGGCGGTTATGAGCAGTTCTTC. It is translated as CASRGTGGYEQFF.

The V gene is TRBV4-2, the J gene TRBJ2-3; TRBD2 matches at 8 bases. V was clipped by 0 bases and J by 5 bases; unmatched bases: 13. CDR3 size: 18 residues. Germline assignment: CDR1 LGHNA and CDR2 YNFKEQ. The CDR3 here is CASSQDGGGAGVLDTQYF. The CDR3 DNA reads as TGTGCCAGCAGCCAAGATGGCGGTGGAGCGGGAGTGCTAGATACGCAGTATTTT.

This chain links TRBV12-3 or TRBV12-4 with TRBJ1-1, with D uncertain. CDR3 length equals 13 residues. Trimming took off 2 bases at V and 0 bases at J, with 4 bases between the two ends. CDR3 coding DNA: TGTGCCAGCAGTTTATCGTTGAACACTGAAGCTTTCTTT. Its translation: CASSLSLNTEAFF.

This clone has ten or more counts. The chain joins TRBV21-1 to TRBJ2-7; the table's D call TRBD2 went unverified against the DNA. TRBV21-1 is a recognized pseudogene. The CDR3 totals 14 residues. CDR3 sequence reads: CASSTTSGSYEQYF. The CDR3 DNA reads as TGTGCCAGCAGCACGACTAGCGGGAGCTACGAGCAGTACTTC.

The chain joins TRBV6-1 to TRBJ1-6; D is uncertain. This CDR3 is built from 14 residues. In germline, CDR1 is MNHNS, CDR2 SASEGT. Trimming pared 3 bases from V and 7 bases from J, leaving 10 bases between. CDR3 nucleotides: TGTGCCAGCAGTGATTACACGGGGAATTCACCCCTCCACTTT. Amino acids: CASSDYTGNSPLHF.

CDR3 nucleotide sequence: TGTGCCATCAGTGGCAGCCCCTCCGTAGGTCTAGCGGGCAATGAGCAGTTCTTC. As protein: CAISGSPSVGLAGNEQFF. The chain couples TRBV10-3 to TRBJ2-1, with 8 bases aligning to TRBD2. V lost 4 bases to trimming and J lost 6 bases; unmatched junction nucleotides: 17. The CDR3 contains 18 residues. CDR1 is ENHRY, CDR2 SYGVKD, per germline.